What follows are 17 T cell receptor beta chains derived from one specimen sequenced in a study of cytomegalovirus exposure and HLA in healthy donors. PCR involved 60 Vbeta and 13 Jbeta primers. Assay used: immunoSEQ multiplex PCR; TCRdb lists only in-frame clones, some missing. The sample records about 180,000 clones, about 80% being singletons. What was sequenced was PBMCs. Source of these receptors: a man aged 18 to 29 in good health and CMV-seronegative.

CDR3 in amino acids: CASSPTDRVSGNTIYF. The CDR3 DNA reads as TGTGCCAGCAGCCCCACCGACAGGGTCTCTGGAAACACCATATATTTT. The chain joins TRBV6-6 to TRBJ1-3; TRBD1 matches at 7 bases. V dropped 6 bases and J dropped 0; count of bases not matched to a gene: 8. CDR3 length: 16 amino acids. Germline-derived CDR1 and CDR2 are MNHNY and SVGAGI (reference sequence).

The chain uses TRBV11-2 and TRBJ1-3; D is unresolved. Germline-derived CDR1 and CDR2 are SGHAT and FQNNGV. The CDR3 sequence is 16 residues long. V lost 1 base, J lost 4 bases, and 14 bases lay in between. The chain's CDR3 is CASSLGALPPGNTIYF. CDR3 coding DNA: TGTGCCAGCAGCTTAGGGGCCTTACCTCCAGGAAACACCATATATTTT.

V is TRBV19 and J is TRBJ2-1, with 9 bases that match TRBD1. J was trimmed by 4 bases and V by 3 bases; bases with no gene match: 4. Germline V CDR1 and CDR2: LNHDA, SQIVND (reference sequence). This CDR3 has 15 residues. The CDR3 DNA reads as TGTGCCAGTAGTATCACAGGGACAGGGTACAATGAGCAGTTCTTC. It translates to CASSITGTGYNEQFF.

This chain joins TRBV2 and TRBJ2-1; 10 bases agree with TRBD2. The trim removed 3 bases at V and 3 bases at J, leaving 2 bases unmatched. The CDR3 length is 15 residues. The germline V gene has CDR1 SNHLY and CDR2 FYNNEI. The chain's CDR3 is CASSEGTSVYNEQFF. The CDR3 region has the DNA TGTGCCAGCAGTGAGGGGACTAGCGTCTACAATGAGCAGTTCTTC.

As concerns this clone: An end of the junction differs from the germline gene, which may be a read error. The chain recombines TRBV19 with TRBJ1-2; TRBD1 matches 8 bases. Germline CDR1 and CDR2: LNHDA and SQIVND (reference sequence). There are 17 residues in the CDR3. The CDR3 DNA follows: TGTGTCAGTAGTCTATTAAATAAGGACAGGGTGGACGATGGCTACACCTTC. This translates into CVSSLLNKDRVDDGYTF.

This rearrangement joins TRBV5-6 to TRBJ2-1, with 10 bases aligning to TRBD1. This CDR3 spans 15 amino acids. The junction had 4 bases not matched to a gene; V was cut back by 4 bases and J by 3 bases. Germline assignment: CDR1 SGHDT and CDR2 YYEEEE. The CDR3 sequence is CASSLGTGDYNEQFF. The CDR3, as DNA: TGTGCCAGCAGCCTGGGGACAGGGGACTACAATGAGCAGTTCTTC.

This clone came up once. The chain has TRBV2 and TRBJ2-7; D gene ambiguous. Looked up from germline, CDR1 is SNHLY and CDR2 is FYNNEI. CDR3 size: 10 residues. V was cut by 6 bases and J by 5 bases, with 5 bases left in between. The chain's CDR3 is CASRRHEQYF. CDR3 nucleotides: TGTGCCAGCAGGAGGCACGAGCAGTACTTC.

This chain uses TRBV7-9 with TRBJ2-3, with TRBD2 identical over 11 bases. The CDR3 is 15 amino acids. J gave up 7 bases and V 1 base, and 4 bases lay outside the gene matches. Germline lookup yields CDR1 SEHNR and CDR2 FQNEAQ (reference sequence). The CDR3 coding sequence is TGTGCCAGCAGCTTAGGCCTAGCGGGAGGTCATACGCAGTATTTT. Encoded protein: CASSLGLAGGHTQYF. The variable domain in full, with the rest retrieved from reference TRBV7-9 and TRBJ2-3, is DTGVSQNPRHKITKRGQNVTFRCDPISEHNRLYWYRQTLGQGPEFLTYFQNEAQLEKSRLLSDRFSAERPKGSFSTLEIQRTEQGDSAMYLCASSLGLAGGHTQYFGPGTRLTVL.

The chain is built from TRBV11-2 and TRBJ1-1; 9 bases fit TRBD1. Germline V gene lookup returns CDR1 SGHAT and CDR2 FQNNGV. CDR3 length: 13 amino acids. The ends lost 5 bases at V and 3 bases at J; junction bases unmatched: 1. The CDR3 DNA follows: TGTGCCAGCAGCGGGGACAGGGACACTGAAGCTTTCTTT. It codes for CASSGDRDTEAFF.

This chain connects TRBV18 to TRBJ2-1; D is perhaps TRBD2 (6 bases). V gave up 5 bases and J gave up 9 bases, with 17 bases separating them. The germline gives CDR1 KGHSH, CDR2 LQKENI. This CDR3 has 14 residues. The CDR3: CASSTIRDSSEQFF. CDR3 coding DNA: TGTGCCAGCTCAACCATCCGGGACTCCTCTGAGCAGTTCTTC.

The chain couples TRBV10-3 to TRBJ1-1; TRBD1 might be the D (5 bases). CDR1 ENHRY and CDR2 SYGVKD come from the germline V gene. The CDR3 has 12 residues. The V gene lost 6 bases and the J gene lost 6 bases, with 11 bases spanning the gap. The CDR3 protein is CAISATVSEAFF. In DNA form, the CDR3 reads TGTGCCATCAGCGCGACAGTTTCTGAAGCTTTCTTT.

This clone was found once. The chain uses TRBV9 and TRBJ2-3, with TRBD2 matching over 8 bases. The CDR3 runs 16 residues. In germline, CDR1 is SGDLS, CDR2 YYNGEE. The V gene end was trimmed by 4 bases and the J gene end by 3 bases; junction bases not matched to a gene: 10. The CDR3 DNA is TGTGCCAGCAGCCAGATATCGGGGGGGCTAACAGATACGCAGTATTTT. It specifies CASSQISGGLTDTQYF.

This chain connects TRBV19 to TRBJ2-1; 10 bases map to TRBD1. V lost 9 bases, J lost 15 bases, and 17 bases stayed unmatched. Germline CDR1 is LNHDA and CDR2 is SQIVND (reference sequence). There are 14 residues in the CDR3. The CDR3 nucleotides are TGTGCCAGAGACGAGGGACAGGGGTTAGTGGTGTTGTTCTTC. As protein: CARDEGQGLVVLFF.

This clone was recorded only once. The rearrangement uses TRBV27 and TRBJ2-6; D possibly corresponds to TRBD2 (5 bases). With 1 base removed from V and 2 bases from J, the gap between germline ends came to 6 bases. CDR3 size: 15 residues. Germline-derived CDR1 and CDR2 are MNHEY and SMNVEV (reference sequence). This chain's CDR3 is CASSLLRAGANVLTF. Here the CDR3 DNA reads TGTGCCAGCAGTTTATTGAGGGCTGGGGCCAACGTCCTGACTTTC.

This clone was recorded a few times. This chain links TRBV6-5 with TRBJ1-1; the D gene is possibly TRBD1 (6 bases). V was pared by 5 bases and J by 7 bases, with 11 bases between. Per germline, CDR1 MNHEY and CDR2 SVGAGI. This CDR3 is built from 12 residues. The CDR3 loop reads CASSPGHSEAFF. DNA of the CDR3: TGTGCCAGCAGTCCGGGACACAGTGAAGCTTTCTTT.

In DNA, the CDR3 is TGTGCCAGCAGTGTAGACAGGTGGGGCAATCAGCCCCAGCATTTT. Translation: CASSVDRWGNQPQHF. The chain couples TRBV2 to TRBJ1-5; TRBD1 is a possible D gene (6 bases). V was trimmed by 4 bases and J by 2 bases, leaving 12 bases between them. From germline, CDR1 is SNHLY and CDR2 FYNNEI. The CDR3 is made up of 15 amino acids. The full variable domain, completed using reference TRBV2 and TRBJ1-5, is EPEVTQTPSHQVTQMGQEVILRCVPISNHLYFYWYRQILGQKVEFLVSFYNNEISEKSEIFDDQFSVERPDGSNFTLKIRSTKLEDSAMYFCASSVDRWGNQPQHFGDGTRLSIL.

This chain joins TRBV11-2 and TRBJ2-7; D is ambiguous. Deletions cut 0 bases from V and 4 bases from J, with 10 bases between. The CDR3 is 14 residues long. Germline CDR1 and CDR2: SGHAT and FQNNGV. The CDR3 loop is CASSLDSGRYEQYF. CDR3 bases: TGTGCCAGCAGCTTAGACTCAGGCCGTTACGAGCAGTACTTC.